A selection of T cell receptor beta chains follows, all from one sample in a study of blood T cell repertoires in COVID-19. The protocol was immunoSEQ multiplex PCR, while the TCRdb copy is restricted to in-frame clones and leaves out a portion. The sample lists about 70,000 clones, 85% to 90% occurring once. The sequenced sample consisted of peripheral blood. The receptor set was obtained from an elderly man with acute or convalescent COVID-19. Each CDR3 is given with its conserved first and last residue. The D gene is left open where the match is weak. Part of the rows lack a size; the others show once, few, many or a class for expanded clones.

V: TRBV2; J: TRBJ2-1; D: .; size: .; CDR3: CASSLQGQYNEQFF; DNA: TGTGCCAGCAGTCTCCAGGGGCAGTACAATGAGCAGTTCTTC
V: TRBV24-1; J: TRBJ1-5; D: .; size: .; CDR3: CATSDLSGRGPQHF; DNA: TGTGCCACCAGTGATTTGTCAGGGAGGGGGCCCCAGCATTTT
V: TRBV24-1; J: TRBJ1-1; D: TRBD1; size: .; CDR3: CATSSQDRVWAEAFF; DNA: TGTGCCACCAGTTCCCAGGACAGGGTTTGGGCTGAAGCTTTCTTT
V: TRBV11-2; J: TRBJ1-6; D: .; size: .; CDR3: CASSDGQTLYNSPLHF; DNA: TGTGCCAGCAGTGACGGACAGACACTTTATAATTCACCCCTCCACTTT
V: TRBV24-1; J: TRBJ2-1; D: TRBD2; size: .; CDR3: CATSDLTGGRVNEQFF; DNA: TGTGCCACCAGTGATTTAACGGGAGGGAGGGTGAATGAGCAGTTCTTC
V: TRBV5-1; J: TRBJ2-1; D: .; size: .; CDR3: CASSLRGTAVDEQFF; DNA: TGCGCCAGCAGCTTGCGGGGGACTGCGGTCGATGAGCAGTTCTTC
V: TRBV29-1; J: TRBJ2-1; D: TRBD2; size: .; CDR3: CSVAGTSGRISYNEQFF; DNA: TGCAGCGTCGCCGGGACTAGCGGGAGGATATCCTACAATGAGCAGTTCTTC
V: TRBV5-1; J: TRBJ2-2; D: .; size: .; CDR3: CASSFDRYTGELFF; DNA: TGCGCCAGCAGCTTTGACAGATACACCGGGGAGCTGTTTTTT
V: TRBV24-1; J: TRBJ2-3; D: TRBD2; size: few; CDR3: CATSDPREGRGTDTQYF; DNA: TGTGCCACCAGTGATCCCCGGGAGGGAAGGGGCACAGATACGCAGTATTTT
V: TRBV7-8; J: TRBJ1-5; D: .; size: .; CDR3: CASSSSGGWNQPQHF; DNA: TGTGCCAGCAGCTCCAGCGGGGGCTGGAATCAGCCCCAGCATTTT
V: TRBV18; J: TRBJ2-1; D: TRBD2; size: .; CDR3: CASSPWGGNEQFF; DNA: TGTGCCAGCTCACCCTGGGGGGGCAATGAGCAGTTCTTC
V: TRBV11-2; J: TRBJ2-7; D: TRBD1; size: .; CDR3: CASSAPGTGKQYF; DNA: TGTGCCAGCAGCGCACCCGGGACAGGGAAGCAGTACTTC
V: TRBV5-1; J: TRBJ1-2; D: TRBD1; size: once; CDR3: CASSIDRAVGYTF; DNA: TGCGCCAGCAGCATAGACAGGGCTGTTGGCTACACCTTC
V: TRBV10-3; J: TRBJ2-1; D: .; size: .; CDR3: CAIKDISEQFF; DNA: TGTGCCATCAAGGACATTTCCGAGCAGTTCTTC
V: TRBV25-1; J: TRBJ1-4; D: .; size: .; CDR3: CASRDSFNEKLFF; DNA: TGTGCCAGCAGGGACAGTTTTAATGAAAAACTGTTTTTT
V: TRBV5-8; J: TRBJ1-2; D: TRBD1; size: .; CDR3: CASSLVPGQGHGYTF; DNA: TGTGCCAGCAGCTTGGTCCCCGGACAGGGGCACGGCTACACCTTC
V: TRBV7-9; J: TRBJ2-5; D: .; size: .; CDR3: CASSLGSTQETQYF; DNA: TGTGCCAGCAGCTTAGGGTCCACACAAGAGACCCAGTACTTC
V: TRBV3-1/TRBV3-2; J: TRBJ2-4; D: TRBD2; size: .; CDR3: CASSQENWGGAGVAKNIQYF; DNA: TGTGCCAGCAGCCAAGAAAATTGGGGTGGGGCGGGGGTAGCCAAAAACATTCAGTACTTC
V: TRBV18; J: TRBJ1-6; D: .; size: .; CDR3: CASSPLPDYNSPLHF; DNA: TGTGCCAGCTCACCACTTCCAGACTATAATTCACCCCTCCACTTT
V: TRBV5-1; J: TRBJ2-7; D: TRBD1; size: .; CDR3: CASSPDGDRTYEQYF; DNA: TGCGCCAGCAGCCCGGATGGGGACAGGACCTACGAGCAGTACTTC
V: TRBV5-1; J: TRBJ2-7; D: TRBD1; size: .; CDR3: CASSWGQGASDEQYF; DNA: TGCGCCAGCAGCTGGGGACAGGGGGCATCAGACGAGCAGTACTTC
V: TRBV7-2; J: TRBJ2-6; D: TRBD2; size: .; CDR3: CASSLIAGAGANVLTF; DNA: TGTGCCAGCAGCTTAATAGCGGGAGCTGGGGCCAACGTCCTGACTTTC
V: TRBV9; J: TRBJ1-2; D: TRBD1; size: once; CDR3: CASSPRLGQGSGGYTF; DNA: TGTGCCAGCAGCCCCCGGTTAGGACAGGGTTCTGGAGGCTACACCTTC
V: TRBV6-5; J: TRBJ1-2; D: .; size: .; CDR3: CASSTPGRGNGYTF; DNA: TGTGCCAGCAGTACCCCGGGCCGAGGGAATGGCTACACCTTC
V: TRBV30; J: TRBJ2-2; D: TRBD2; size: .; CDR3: CAWTSGRVRTGELFF; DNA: TGTGCCTGGACTAGCGGGAGGGTTAGAACCGGGGAGCTGTTTTTT
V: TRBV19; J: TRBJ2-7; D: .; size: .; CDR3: CASSVPRGAVQYF; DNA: TGTGCCAGTAGTGTCCCTCGGGGTGCGGTTCAGTACTTC
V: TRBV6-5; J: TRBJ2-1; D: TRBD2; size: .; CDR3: CASSYSGTSYNEQFF; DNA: TGTGCCAGCAGTTACTCTGGGACTAGTTACAATGAGCAGTTCTTC
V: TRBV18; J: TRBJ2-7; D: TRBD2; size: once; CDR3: CASSPSSGGSYEQYF; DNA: TGTGCCAGCTCACCAAGCTCCGGGGGGTCCTACGAGCAGTACTTC
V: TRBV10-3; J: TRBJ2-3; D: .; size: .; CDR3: CAIRHPGADTQYF; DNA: TGTGCCATCAGGCACCCGGGAGCAGATACGCAGTATTTT
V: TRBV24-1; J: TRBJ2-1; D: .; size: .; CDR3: CATSDLGGASSYNEQFF; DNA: TGTGCCACCAGTGATTTAGGAGGGGCGAGCTCCTACAATGAGCAGTTCTTC
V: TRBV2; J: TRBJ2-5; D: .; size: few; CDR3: CASSEWYREGTQYF; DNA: TGTGCCAGCAGTGAATGGTACAGGGAAGGGACCCAGTACTTC
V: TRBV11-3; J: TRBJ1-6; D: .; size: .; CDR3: CASSREGVPNSPLHF; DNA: TGTGCCAGCAGCCGAGAAGGGGTACCGAATTCACCCCTCCACTTT
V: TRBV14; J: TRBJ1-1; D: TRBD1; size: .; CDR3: CASSQFFVTGTGFHSRLGTEAFF; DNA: TGTGCCAGCAGCCAGTTCTTTGTTACCGGGACAGGGTTTCACTCTCGACTTGGCACTGAAGCTTTCTTT
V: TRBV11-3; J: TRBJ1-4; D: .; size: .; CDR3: CASSLAFGAEEKLFF; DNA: TGTGCCAGCAGCTTAGCTTTTGGTGCCGAGGAAAAACTGTTTTTT
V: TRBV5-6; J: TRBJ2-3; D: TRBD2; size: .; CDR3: CASSLLREGYTDTQYF; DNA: TGTGCCAGCAGCTTGTTGAGGGAGGGCTACACAGATACGCAGTATTTT
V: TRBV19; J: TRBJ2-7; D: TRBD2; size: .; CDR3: CASSKGLAGESYEQYF; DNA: TGTGCCAGTAGTAAAGGACTAGCGGGAGAATCCTACGAGCAGTACTTC
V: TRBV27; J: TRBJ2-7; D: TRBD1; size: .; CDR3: CASSSTGGFMEQYF; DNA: TGTGCCAGCAGTTCGACAGGGGGGTTCATGGAGCAGTACTTC
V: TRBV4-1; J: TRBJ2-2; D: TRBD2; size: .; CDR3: CASSQIAGGNTGELFF; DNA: TGCGCCAGCAGCCAGATAGCGGGAGGGAACACCGGGGAGCTGTTTTTT
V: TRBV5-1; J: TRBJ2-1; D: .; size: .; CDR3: CATTQAGAYNEQFF; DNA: TGCGCCACCACCCAGGCAGGCGCCTACAATGAGCAGTTCTTC
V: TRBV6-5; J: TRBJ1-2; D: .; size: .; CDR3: CASSLGQGRSYGYTF; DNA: TGTGCCAGCAGTTTGGGCCAGGGGCGTTCCTATGGCTACACCTTC
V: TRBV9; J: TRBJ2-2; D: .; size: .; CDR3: CASSGRDSHTGELFF; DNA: TGTGCCAGCAGCGGGCGGGACAGCCACACCGGGGAGCTGTTTTTT
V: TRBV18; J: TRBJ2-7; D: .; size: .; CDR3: CASSQTADYEQYF; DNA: TGTGCCAGCTCCCAGACAGCAGATTACGAGCAGTACTTC
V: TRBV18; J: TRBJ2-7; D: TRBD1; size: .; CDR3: CASSLGQGEAEQYF; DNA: TGTGCCAGCTCACTGGGACAGGGGGAGGCCGAGCAGTACTTC
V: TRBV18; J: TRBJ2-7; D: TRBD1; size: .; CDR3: CASSRAGTGSSYEQYF; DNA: TGTGCCAGCTCACGCGCCGGGACAGGGAGCTCCTACGAGCAGTACTTC
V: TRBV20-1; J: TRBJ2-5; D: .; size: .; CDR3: CSGSGQETQYF; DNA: TGCAGTGGGTCCGGGCAAGAGACCCAGTACTTC
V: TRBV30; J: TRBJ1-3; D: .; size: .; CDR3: CACSAGKPGNTIYF; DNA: TGTGCCTGTTCGGCGGGGAAGCCTGGAAACACCATATATTTT
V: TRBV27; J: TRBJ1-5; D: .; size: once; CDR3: CASSFGSGNQPQHF; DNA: TGTGCCAGCAGTTTTGGGTCAGGAAATCAGCCCCAGCATTTT
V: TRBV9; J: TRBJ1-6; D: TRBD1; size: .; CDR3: CASSETGTYNSPLHF; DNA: TGTGCCAGCAGCGAGACAGGGACGTATAATTCACCCCTCCACTTT
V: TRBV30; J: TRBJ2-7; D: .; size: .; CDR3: CAWSAQGEQYF; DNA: TGTGCCTGGAGTGCGCAGGGCGAGCAGTACTTC
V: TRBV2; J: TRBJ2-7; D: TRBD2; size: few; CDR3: CASSGLASEQYF; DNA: TGTGCCAGCAGTGGACTAGCGAGCGAGCAGTACTTC
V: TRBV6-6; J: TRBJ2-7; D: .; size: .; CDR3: CASSYDSGEYEQYF; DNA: TGTGCCAGCAGTTACGATTCAGGGGAGTACGAGCAGTACTTC
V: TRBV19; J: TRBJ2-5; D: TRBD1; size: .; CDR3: CASSIKGTGGSWGPETQYF; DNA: TGTGCCAGTAGTATTAAAGGGACAGGGGGCTCTTGGGGGCCAGAGACCCAGTACTTC
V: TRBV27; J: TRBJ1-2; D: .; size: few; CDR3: CASSDSLGYTF; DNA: TGTGCCAGTTCGGACAGTCTGGGCTACACCTTC
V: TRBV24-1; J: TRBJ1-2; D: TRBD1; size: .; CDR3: CATSGPTGDYGYTF; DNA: TGTGCCACCAGTGGACCGACAGGGGACTATGGCTACACCTTC
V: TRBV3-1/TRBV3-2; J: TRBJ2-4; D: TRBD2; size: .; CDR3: CASSHSGAKGNIQYF; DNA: TGTGCCAGCAGCCATAGCGGGGCAAAAGGAAACATTCAGTACTTC
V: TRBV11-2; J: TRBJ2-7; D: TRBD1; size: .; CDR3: CASSSLGTGVQYF; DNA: TGTGCCAGCAGCTCACTAGGGACAGGGGTGCAGTACTTC
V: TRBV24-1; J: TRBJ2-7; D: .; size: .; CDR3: CATSGAGRYEQYF; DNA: TGTGCCACCAGTGGGGCAGGCCGCTACGAGCAGTACTTC
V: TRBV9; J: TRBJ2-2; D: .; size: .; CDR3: CASSATAQGPTGELFF; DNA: TGTGCCAGCAGCGCAACCGCCCAGGGGCCCACCGGGGAGCTGTTTTTT
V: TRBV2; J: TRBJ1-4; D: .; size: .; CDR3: CASSQGSNEKLFF; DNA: TGTGCCAGCAGTCAGGGTTCCAATGAAAAACTGTTTTTT
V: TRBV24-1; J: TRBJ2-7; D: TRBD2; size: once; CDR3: CATSDQTSGGYEQYF; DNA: TGTGCCACCAGTGATCAGACTAGCGGGGGGTACGAGCAGTACTTC